The 17 T cell receptor beta chains presented below share a single source sample, sequenced in a study of blood T cell repertoires in COVID-19. Here immunoSEQ multiplex PCR was the method, and the copy in TCRdb shows in-frame clones only, minus some. Counted here are 150,000 or so clones, around nine tenths occurring once; the ten biggest clones make up 0.55% to 0.6%. Material: peripheral blood. The receptors derive from a man aged 55 to 69 with COVID-19, enrolled during active disease.

This chain uses TRBV4-2 with TRBJ2-7, with D perhaps matching TRBD2 (6 bases). Germline CDR1 and CDR2: LGHNA and YNFKEQ. The CDR3 loop spans 13 amino acids. V was trimmed by 4 bases and J by 4 bases, leaving 11 bases between them. For the CDR3, the DNA is TGTGCCAGCAGCCCGAGGAGGGTGTACGAGCAGTACTTC. Its translation: CASSPRRVYEQYF.

The genes are TRBV7-8 and TRBJ2-1; the match to TRBD1 covers 9 bases. There are 16 residues in the CDR3. The germline CDR1 and CDR2 sequences are SGHVS and FQNEAQ. With 1 base clipped from V and 6 bases from J, the junction kept 7 bases outside the gene matches. CDR3 region: CASSLETGGLRNEQFF. CDR3 sequence (DNA): TGTGCCAGCAGCTTAGAGACAGGGGGGTTACGCAATGAGCAGTTCTTC. Together with reference TRBV7-8 and TRBJ2-1, the CDR3 gives the full variable domain: GAGVSQSPRYKVAKRGQDVALRCDPISGHVSLFWYQQALGQGPEFLTYFQNEAQLDKSGLPSDRFFAERPEGSVSTLKIQRTQQEDSAVYLCASSLETGGLRNEQFFGPGTRLTVL.

The chain employs TRBV4-3 and TRBJ1-2; 10 nucleotides agree with TRBD1. This CDR3 has 14 amino acids. The junction had 5 bases not matched to a gene; V was cut back by 3 bases and J by 7 bases. CDR1 LGHNA and CDR2 YSLEER come from the germline V gene. CDR3 protein: CASSQQTGGRGYTF. As DNA, the CDR3 is TGCGCCAGCAGCCAGCAGACAGGGGGCCGTGGCTACACCTTC.

This chain joins TRBV3-1 (or the pseudogene TRBV3-2) and TRBJ1-5, with a weak D call TRBD1 (6 bases). The V and J ends lost 0 bases and 3 bases respectively, with 9 bases between them. The germline V gene has CDR1 LGHDT and CDR2 YNNKEL (reference sequence). The CDR3 covers 15 residues. The DNA of the CDR3 is TGTGCCAGCAGCCAAGATACAGGGATCAATCAGCCCCAGCATTTT. The encoded protein is CASSQDTGINQPQHF.

A note on this clone: One end of the junction fails to match germline, which may point to a read error. The J gene is TRBJ1-4, the V gene TRBV6-6, with D uncertain. CDR1 is MNHNY, CDR2 SVGAGI, per germline (reference sequence). The CDR3 length is 15 residues. The CDR3 protein is CASTYRTTEGEKLFF. CDR3 nucleotide sequence: TGTGCCAGCACCTACCGGACCACGGAGGGTGAAAAATTGTTTTTT.

The chain has TRBV6-2 or TRBV6-3 and TRBJ2-3; no clear D gene. Looked up from germline, CDR1 is MNHEY and CDR2 is SVGEGT. The CDR3 has 16 amino acids. The V gene lost 2 bases and the J gene lost 0 bases, with 12 bases spanning the gap. The CDR3 DNA sequence: TGTGCCAGCAGTTACGAGGCCCTACTGAGCACAGATACGCAGTATTTT. Amino acid sequence: CASSYEALLSTDTQYF.

This clone has only one observation. The rearrangement links TRBV6-6 to TRBJ1-6; TRBD1 matches at 8 bases. This CDR3 has 15 residues. Germline values: CDR1 MNHNY, CDR2 SVGAGI (reference sequence). Germline trimming cut 2 bases from V and 11 bases from J; bases unmatched to any gene: 8. This CDR3 is CASSYQTGGRPPLHF. The CDR3 nucleotides are TGTGCCAGCAGTTACCAAACAGGGGGAAGGCCACCCCTCCACTTT.

The CDR3 sequence: CASSRTRGRTLIIDEQFF. CDR3 nucleotides: TGTGCCAGCAGCCGAACAAGAGGGAGGACTCTCATAATAGATGAGCAGTTCTTC. The chain carries TRBV3-1 (or the pseudogene TRBV3-2) and TRBJ2-1; the D gene is possibly TRBD2 (6 bases). The germline V gene has CDR1 LGHDT and CDR2 YNNKEL (reference sequence). V lost 4 bases and J lost 8, with 27 bases in between. CDR3 size: 18 residues.

This chain connects TRBV19 to TRBJ1-2; D may be TRBD1 (5 bases). The length of the CDR3 is 14 residues. CDR1 is LNHDA and CDR2 is SQIVND in the germline V gene (reference sequence). V lost 8 bases, J lost 0 bases, and 13 bases lay in between. CDR3 sequence (DNA): TGTGCCAGTCTCGGACACGGAGCTAACTATGGCTACACCTTC. This encodes CASLGHGANYGYTF.

The chain combines TRBV30 with TRBJ1-5, with TRBD1 matching over 10 bases. Trimming at V came to 4 bases and at J to 11 bases, leaving 11 bases not matched to a gene. CDR1 GTSNPN and CDR2 SVGIG come from the germline V gene (reference sequence). The CDR3 runs 14 residues. CDR3 sequence: CAWTGQGGNTAQHF. The CDR3 DNA sequence: TGTGCCTGGACTGGACAGGGGGGAAACACGGCCCAGCATTTT.

The CDR3 bases are TGTGCCAGCAGCCAGGGAGGGGTAGGTAGCAATCAGCCCCAGCATTTT. Its translation: CASSQGGVGSNQPQHF. The V call is TRBV3-1 (or the pseudogene TRBV3-2), the J call TRBJ1-5; the D gene is possibly TRBD1 (5 bases). The germline V gene has CDR1 LGHDT and CDR2 YNNKEL (reference sequence). V shed 3 bases and J shed 0 bases, with 12 bases lying between them. The CDR3 covers 16 residues.

The chain employs TRBV18 and TRBJ2-3; 8 bases are shared with TRBD1. V shed 0 bases, J shed 4 bases, and the junction held 9 bases outside the gene matches. CDR1 is KGHSH and CDR2 is LQKENI in the germline V gene. The CDR3 has 17 amino acids. CDR3 protein: CASSPPRQGIRADTQYF. CDR3 coding DNA: TGTGCCAGCTCACCACCCAGACAGGGGATTCGGGCAGATACGCAGTATTTT. Variable domain in full (rest from reference TRBV18 and TRBJ2-3): NAGVMQNPRHLVRRRGQEARLRCSPMKGHSHVYWYRQLPEEGLKFMVYLQKENIIDESGMPKERFSAEFPKEGPSILRIQQVVRGDSAAYFCASSPPRQGIRADTQYFGPGTRLTVL.

The chain carries TRBV11-3 and TRBJ2-3, with TRBD2 as a possible D gene (6 bases). V lost 5 bases, J lost 1 base, and 13 bases lay in between. The CDR3 sequence is 15 residues long. Germline V gives CDR1 SGHNT, CDR2 YENEEA. The CDR3 region is CASSPGASGTDTQYF. The CDR3 DNA reads TGTGCCAGCAGCCCCGGGGCTAGCGGCACAGATACGCAGTATTTT.

The chain joins TRBV27 to TRBJ2-5, with D perhaps matching TRBD2 (6 bases). Trimming removed 4 bases at V and 3 bases at J, with 15 bases between. From germline, CDR1 is MNHEY and CDR2 SMNVEV (reference sequence). The CDR3 spans 15 residues. CDR3 loop: CASSSDLGGKETQYF. CDR3 nucleotide sequence: TGTGCCAGCAGTTCTGACTTGGGGGGTAAAGAGACCCAGTACTTC.

The rearrangement uses TRBV4-3 and TRBJ1-4; D remains unclear. CDR1 and CDR2 (germline): LGHNA, YSLEER. The CDR3 extends over 16 amino acids. V was clipped by 1 base and J by 0 bases, with 9 bases between them. CDR3 sequence: CASSQAARATNEKLFF. DNA of the CDR3: TGCGCCAGCAGCCAAGCAGCACGGGCAACTAATGAAAAACTGTTTTTT.

Of note for this clone: The junction departs from the called germline gene at one end, perhaps through a read error. DNA of the CDR3: TGCAGCGTTGCTACAGGGTTAACTGTTTTTTTC. It yields the protein CSVATGLTVFF. This chain uses TRBV29-1 with TRBJ1-4, with D maybe TRBD1 (6 bases). Per the germline V gene, CDR1 is SQVTM and CDR2 is ANQGSEA. CDR3 length: 11 amino acids.

The rearrangement joins TRBV10-3 to TRBJ2-2; D uncertain. V was trimmed by 9 bases and J by 5 bases, leaving 13 bases between them. CDR1 and CDR2 from the germline V gene are ENHRY and SYGVKD. This CDR3 is built from 13 residues. The CDR3 DNA sequence: TGTGCCATACGCCCCGTGGAGACCGGGGAGCTGTTTTTT. Its translation: CAIRPVETGELFF.